This T cell receptor beta chain was identified during a study of blood T cell repertoires in COVID-19 (dated by TCRdb to 2018 to 2020). Turning to the overall study: Samples from collaborators originated in the United States, Italy and Spain and spanned both the acute and convalescent phases of COVID-19. The material from the prospective study consisted of cDNA or gDNA derived from T cells, B-cell-depleted T cells, or PBMCs. Deeply sampled blood TCRbeta repertoires from subjects exposed to, actively infected with, or recovered from COVID-19 were included in the dataset. Where HLA class I and class II types were available, the types were taken from metadata supplied by the sample provider, not from assay-based typing. The samples were drawn from two sources: the first 160 participants of the ongoing ImmuneRACE study, and 1,200 or so subjects contributed by 6 global collaborators. The repertoires were released in a freely available public database intended as a resource for research on the immune response to SARS-CoV-2. A de-identified subject ID, COVID-19 status, age in years and sex were almost always included in the sample metadata. The paper as a whole reports these results and caveats: Clinical and demographic metadata were provided uncurated, with the amount varying by source and participant.

The CDR3 runs 14 amino acids, cysteine and phenylalanine included. Only the CDR3 DNA is retained, 42 bases long and in frame from the first base. CDR1 MDHEN and CDR2 SYDVKM are derived from the germline V gene. Deletion took 4 bases off V and 1 base off J, with a span of 7 bases between the germline ends. In regard to this clone: Its antigen is currently not known. Base-call qualities are not available, and no considerably larger clone is one nucleotide away.

Collaborating institutions collected whole blood in K2EDTA tubes following their own protocols. For TCRbeta analysis, collaborators shipped samples in one of three forms: frozen whole blood, isolated PBMCs, or DNA extracted from either of those sample types. TCRbeta CDR3 regions were amplified from genomic DNA by means of the immunoSEQ Assay, a bias-controlled multiplex PCR. In the authors' own workflow: The number of nucleated cells in each sample was estimated from the amplification of reference gene primers within the assay. Sequence reads were collapsed and filtered to measure the absolute abundance of every unique TCRbeta CDR3 rearrangement. For each sample, productive Simpson clonality was calculated as the square root of Simpson's diversity index across productive rearrangements. TCRdb took over this immuneACCESS table, retaining in-frame rearrangements with V and J assigned. Such tables are incomplete; in checked studies, under half of the missing clones stem from an unresolved V gene, and the remainder is unexplained. V and J calls and clone size come straight from that table; D and trimming were deduced from the DNA. Recorded for this sample are roughly 61,000 clones; around 92% of them occurred a single time. Around 2.3% of the sample is in the top ten clones.

The receptor chain draws on TRBV28 and TRBJ1-4, with a tentative D gene TRBD1 over 5 matching bases. Sequenced: peripheral blood. This clonotype was obtained from a man in his fifties or sixties with acute or convalescent COVID-19. The nucleotide sequence reads as follows: TGTGCCAGCAGTTCTCAGGGAACTAATGAAAAACTGTTTTTT. This codes for CASSSQGTNEKLFF.